Shown below are 19 T cell receptor beta chains from a single sample sequenced in a study of shared clonotypes between healthy human individuals. TCRdb's table, derived via immunoSEQ multiplex PCR, lists solely in-frame clones and lacks some. Here the sample spans some 2.4 million clones, 80% to 95% being singletons. The sample was naive CD4+ T cells from PBMCs. The subset here: CD45RA+ positively selected. These receptors all stem from a man aged 18 to 29 in good health. Some clones in this sample may be carry-over from other donors' samples.

This chain uses TRBV14 with TRBJ2-2; no clear D gene. V was trimmed by 4 bases and J by 5 bases, leaving 5 bases between them. The CDR3 runs 12 residues. Germline CDR1 SGHDN, CDR2 FVKESK. This CDR3 is CASSLLTGELFF. Written as DNA, the CDR3 is TGTGCCAGCAGCCTATTAACCGGGGAGCTGTTTTTT. Drawing the rest from reference TRBV14 and TRBJ2-2, the complete variable domain is EAGVTQFPSHSVIEKGQTVTLRCDPISGHDNLYWYRRVMGKEIKFLLHFVKESKQDESGMPNNRFLAERTGGTYSTLKVQPAELEDSGVYFCASSLLTGELFFGEGSRLTVL.

The chain has TRBV4-3 and TRBJ2-1; D is undetermined. V gave up 4 bases and J gave up 3 bases, with 4 bases separating them. The CDR3 totals 12 residues. The V gene's germline CDR1 is LGHNA and CDR2 YSLEER. The CDR3 protein is CASSRDYNEQFF. CDR3 DNA sequence: TGCGCCAGCAGCCGAGACTACAATGAGCAGTTCTTC.

CDR3 region: CASSRVFEQYF. CDR3 DNA: TGTGCCAGCAGTAGGGTTTTCGAGCAGTACTTC. J is TRBJ2-5 and V is TRBV25-1, with D uncertain. The J call may not be correct, given that the DNA end is closer to TRBJ2-7. CDR1 is MGHDK, CDR2 SYGVNS, per germline. This CDR3 comprises 11 residues.

V usage is TRBV28 and J usage is TRBJ2-2; D is unclear. The length of the CDR3 is 13 residues. Germline V gene lookup returns CDR1 MDHEN and CDR2 SYDVKM. The V end lost 5 bases, the J end lost 0 bases, and 4 bases lay between the germline ends. The CDR3 nucleotides are TGTGCCAGCAGTATCCCGAACACCGGGGAGCTGTTTTTT. Residues: CASSIPNTGELFF.

This chain connects TRBV6-1 to TRBJ1-4, with D perhaps matching TRBD1 (5 bases). This CDR3 has 15 residues. Germline-derived CDR1 and CDR2 are MNHNS and SASEGT. The ends were cut back, 4 bases at V and 2 bases at J, with 11 bases in the middle. The CDR3 coding sequence is TGTGCCAGCAGTGGGGGGGGGTCTACTAATGAAAAACTGTTTTTT. Translating it yields CASSGGGSTNEKLFF.

V and J are TRBV5-1 and TRBJ2-6; maybe TRBD2 (5 bases). The length of the CDR3 is 15 residues. Germline V lookup: CDR1 SGHRS, CDR2 YFSETQ. The V end lost 4 bases, the J end lost 0 bases, and 8 bases lay between the germline ends. This CDR3 reads CASSRDSSGANVLTF. In DNA, the CDR3 is TGCGCCAGCAGCCGGGATAGCTCTGGGGCCAACGTCCTGACTTTC.

The V gene is TRBV5-1, the J gene TRBJ1-4; 8 nucleotides agree with TRBD1. The V and J ends lost 4 bases and 0 bases, in that order; junction bases with no gene match: 17. The CDR3 has 20 residues. The germline CDR1 and CDR2 sequences are SGHRS and YFSETQ. CDR3 residues: CASSRGMTDRGSPTNEKLFF. For the CDR3, the DNA is TGCGCCAGCAGCCGGGGTATGACAGACAGGGGCTCCCCAACTAATGAAAAACTGTTTTTT.

V is TRBV2 and J is TRBJ1-5; D is unclear. Trimming pared 2 bases from V and 5 bases from J, leaving 13 bases between. This CDR3 spans 15 amino acids. CDR1 SNHLY and CDR2 FYNNEI come from the germline V gene. CDR3 DNA sequence: TGTGCCAGCAGTGAAAGACCGCCCGGCCATCAGCCCCAGCATTTT. Translating gives CASSERPPGHQPQHF.

On this clone itself: The same CDR3 is also encoded by other DNA sequences in this sample. V and J are TRBV20-1 and TRBJ2-3; no definite D call. Per germline, CDR1 DFQATT and CDR2 SNEGSKA (reference sequence). V dropped 6 bases and J dropped 4 bases, with 5 bases sitting between them. This CDR3 has 10 amino acids. CDR3 sequence: CSASPDTQYF. CDR3 bases: TGCAGTGCCTCCCCAGATACGCAGTATTTT.

Details on this clone: The same CDR3 is also encoded by other DNA sequences in this sample. The rearrangement links TRBV5-1 to TRBJ2-3; tentatively, D is TRBD1 (6 bases). Germline-derived CDR1 and CDR2 are SGHRS and YFSETQ. The CDR3 loop spans 14 amino acids. V shed 0 bases and J shed 2 bases, with 7 bases lying between them. Written as DNA, the CDR3 is TGCGCCAGCAGCTTGGGGGACAACACAGATACGCAGTATTTT. The encoded protein is CASSLGDNTDTQYF.

This chain joins TRBV7-6 and TRBJ1-5; possibly TRBD1 for D (6 bases). Trimming stripped 5 bases from V and 7 bases from J, with 15 bases between. The V gene's germline CDR1 is SGHVS and CDR2 FNYEAQ. This CDR3 comprises 14 residues. Here the CDR3 DNA reads TGTGCCAGCAGCCCCCTTGGGGGCTACCAGCCCCAGCATTTT. Its protein is CASSPLGGYQPQHF.

Details on this clone: The sample has other DNA sequences that encode this CDR3 too. The chain couples TRBV5-1 to TRBJ1-3; D perhaps matches TRBD1 (6 bases). Germline values: CDR1 SGHRS, CDR2 YFSETQ. The germline V and J ends were trimmed by 0 bases and 0 bases, with 7 bases remaining between them. CDR3 length: 15 amino acids. The CDR3 spells CASSLAGVSGNTIYF. The CDR3, as DNA: TGCGCCAGCAGCTTGGCAGGGGTCTCTGGAAACACCATATATTTT. Based on the CDR3 plus reference TRBV5-1 and TRBJ1-3, the full variable domain is KAGVTQTPRYLIKTRGQQVTLSCSPISGHRSVSWYQQTPGQGLQFLFEYFSETQRNKGNFPGRFSGRQFSNSRSEMNVSTLELGDSALYLCASSLAGVSGNTIYFGEGSWLTVV.

The V call is TRBV7-3, the J call TRBJ2-3; 7 bases line up with TRBD2. The V gene end was trimmed by 1 base and the J gene end by 2 bases; junction bases not matched to a gene: 6. The CDR3 has 16 amino acids. CDR1 and CDR2 (germline): SGHTA, FQGTGA. CDR3 sequence (DNA): TGTGCCAGCAGCTTAAACTCCCTAGCGGTCACAGATACGCAGTATTTT. Protein: CASSLNSLAVTDTQYF.

V usage is TRBV11-3 and J usage is TRBJ2-5; tentatively, D is TRBD1 (6 bases). The CDR3 loop spans 15 amino acids. Deletions cut 4 bases from V and 3 bases from J, with 15 bases between. Germline V gene sequence: CDR1 SGHNT, CDR2 YENEEA. The CDR3 DNA reads as TGTGCCAGCAGCTCCCCGGGACAAGGGGAAGAGACCCAGTACTTC. The encoded protein is CASSSPGQGEETQYF.

V is TRBV5-1 and J is TRBJ2-7, with no clear D. V was pared by 1 base and J by 3 bases, with 20 bases between. This CDR3 is built from 17 residues. The V gene's germline CDR1 is SGHRS and CDR2 YFSETQ. DNA of the CDR3: TGCGCCAGCAGCTTGTTGGCTAGTTGGATTGAAGGCTACGAGCAGTACTTC. Residues: CASSLLASWIEGYEQYF.

The chain couples TRBV18 to TRBJ1-2, with a tentative D call TRBD1 (6 bases). This CDR3 has 13 residues. V gave up 2 bases and J gave up 11 bases, with 15 bases separating them. Per the germline V gene, CDR1 is KGHSH and CDR2 is LQKENI. The CDR3 nucleotides are TGTGCCAGCTCACCATCCGGACAGTCTGTTTACACCTTC. This codes for CASSPSGQSVYTF.

CDR3 DNA sequence: TGCAGCGTATCTACCGGACAGGGGTCCACTGAAGCTTTCTTT. Translated: CSVSTGQGSTEAFF. The J gene is TRBJ1-1, the V gene TRBV29-1, with TRBD1 matching 9 bases. Germline assignment: CDR1 SQVTM and CDR2 ANQGSEA. After removal of 6 bases from V and 4 bases from J, the junction contained 9 bases not matched to a gene. This CDR3 region has 14 residues.

A note on this clone: Other nucleotide sequences from this sample produce the same CDR3. The V and J genes are TRBV5-1 and TRBJ2-5; the D is unclear. This CDR3 has 13 amino acids. Germline V CDR1 and CDR2: SGHRS, YFSETQ. The V end lost 1 base, the J end lost 4 bases, and 8 bases lay between the germline ends. CDR3 in amino acids: CASSLSPPETQYF. The CDR3 nucleotides are TGCGCCAGCAGCTTGTCCCCCCCAGAGACCCAGTACTTC.

The chain is built from TRBV4-2 and TRBJ2-7; D tentatively reads TRBD1 or TRBD2 (5 bases each). V was cut by 1 base and J by 7 bases, with 41 bases left in between. Germline-derived CDR1 and CDR2 are LGHNA and YNFKEQ. This CDR3 is 23 amino acids long. CDR3 residues: CASSQGGQRSALETGRGLWEQYF. In DNA form, the CDR3 reads TGTGCCAGCAGCCAAGGTGGCCAGCGGAGCGCCCTCGAGACGGGTAGGGGTCTGTGGGAGCAGTACTTC.